Included here is one T cell receptor beta chain sequence, with context. This sample was taken from a study of shared clonotypes between healthy human individuals. Study context: Every donor yielded three CD4 naive, three CD4 memory, two CD8 naive and one CD8 memory plate.

All donors qualified as healthy HIV-negative adults and had experienced no recent acute infections or vaccinations. The CDR3 totals 13 residues. Germline values: CDR1 SGHRS, CDR2 YFSETQ. V dropped 7 bases and J dropped 10 bases, with 18 bases sitting between them. Clones were read by immunoSEQ multiplex PCR, and TCRdb kept only the in-frame ones, dropping some. This table holds 2.5 million or so clones, approximately 90% found once. The TCR was taken from a man younger than 30 in good health. The sequenced sample consisted of naive CD4+ T cells sorted from blood. Subset described: CD45RA+ positively selected. The rearrangement links TRBV5-1 to TRBJ2-1, with D perhaps TRBD1 or TRBD2 (5 bases each). The CDR3 nucleotides read TGCGCCAGCTACCGGGACCCCGGTGGGGAGCAGTTCTTC. Protein sequence: CASYRDPGGEQFF.